Sequencing of this T cell receptor beta chain was carried out in a study of identical twins. The CDR3 is 15 residues long. In germline, CDR1 is SEHNR, CDR2 FQNEAQ (reference sequence). Trimming removed 1 base at V and 6 bases at J, with 15 bases between. TCRdb processed the 5' RACE reads anew with MiXCR; each CDR3 protein has one entry. The table lists a few hundred thousand distinct CDR3 sequences, about an eighth of them singletons. The table lists this clonotype with a few counts. These data were also filed under a second study, of yellow fever vaccine responses in identical twins.

Material: memory (CD45RO+) T cells sorted from blood. The source of this sequence is a woman aged 18-30 years in good health. The V gene is TRBV7-9, the J gene TRBJ1-2, with D possibly being TRBD1 (5 bases). CDR3 residues: CASSLGWGDLDGYTF. DNA of the CDR3: TGTGCCAGCAGCTTAGGATGGGGCGATCTTGATGGCTACACCTTC.